This TCR beta chain was observed in a study of shared clonotypes between healthy human individuals. HIV-negative, healthy adults without recent acute infections or vaccinations were the donors. Every contributor of samples was a Caucasian grown-up residing in Nashville, Tennessee. Notes on the study in general: Though the depth was large, rarefaction showed that sorted-subset sequencing was incomplete.

This CDR3 is 14 amino acids long. V shed 8 bases and J shed 0 bases, with 13 bases lying between them. The V gene's germline CDR1 is MNHNS and CDR2 SASEGT. Sorted-subset replicate PCRs used approximately 190 ng of genomic DNA. This amount corresponded to about 29,000 T cell genomes. TCRdb's copy holds only in-frame clones and misses some; the assay was immunoSEQ multiplex PCR. The repertoire has fewer than 1.4 million clones, about 80% of them found once; the top ten carry roughly 0.57%. Concerning this clone: Its antigen is not known. Other DNA sequences in the same sample also yield this CDR3.

The chain combines TRBV6-1 with TRBJ1-2; maybe TRBD1 (6 bases). Material: memory CD4+ T cells from PBMCs. The subset is: CD45RA-negative fraction. The clonotype was recovered from a man aged 18 to 35 in good health. Some clones in this sample may be carry-over from other donors' samples. The CDR3 region is CASREGGSNYGYTF. The CDR3 coding sequence is TGTGCCAGCCGGGAGGGGGGGTCTAACTATGGCTACACCTTC.